This section outlines one T cell receptor beta chain sequence together with its context. Its target is not known. These data come from a study of shared clonotypes between healthy human individuals. Findings and limits, study-wide: Apart from blood, nothing was sampled; tissue repertoires likely differ.

Germline CDR1 is MGHDK and CDR2 is SYGVNS. After removal of 4 bases from V and 8 bases from J, the junction contained 17 bases not matched to a gene. The CDR3 runs to 18 residues. Genomic DNA per cell subset filled all wells of several immunoSEQ plates. Profiling relied on immunoSEQ multiplex PCR, and the TCRdb table lists in-frame clones only, not all of them. The table has a few hundred thousand clones, 70% to 80% seen once. All the donors were Caucasian adults who lived in Nashville, Tennessee. Sample: PBMCs. V usage is TRBV25-1 and J usage is TRBJ1-6; 7 bases match TRBD1. The source of this sequence is a woman between 35 and 50 years old in good health. Some clones in this sample may be carry-over from other donors' samples. CDR3 in amino acids: CASSAIPPTGLMDSPLHF. CDR3 bases: TGTGCCAGCAGTGCGATCCCACCGACAGGGCTCATGGATTCACCCCTCCACTTT.